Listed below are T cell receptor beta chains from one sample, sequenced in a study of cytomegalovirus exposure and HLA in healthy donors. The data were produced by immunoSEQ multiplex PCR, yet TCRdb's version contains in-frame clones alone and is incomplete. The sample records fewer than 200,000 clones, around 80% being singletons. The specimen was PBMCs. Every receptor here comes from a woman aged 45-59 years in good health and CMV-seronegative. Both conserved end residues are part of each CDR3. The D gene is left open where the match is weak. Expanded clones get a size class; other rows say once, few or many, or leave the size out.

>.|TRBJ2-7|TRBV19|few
CASSLSPDSSYEQYF
TGTGCCAGTAGTCTCTCGCCGGACAGCTCCTACGAGCAGTACTTC
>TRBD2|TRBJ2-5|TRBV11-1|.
CASSWGGEQETQYF
TGTGCCAGCAGCTGGGGAGGGGAACAAGAGACCCAGTACTTC
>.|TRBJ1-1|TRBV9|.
CASSVALMSTEAFF
TGTGCCAGCAGCGTAGCCCTGATGAGCACTGAAGCTTTCTTT
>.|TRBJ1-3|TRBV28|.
CASSFQGGYSGNTIYF
TGTGCCAGCAGTTTCCAGGGAGGTTACTCTGGAAACACCATATATTTT
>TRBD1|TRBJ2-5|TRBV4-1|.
CASRKVGTGEWETQYF
TGCGCCAGCAGGAAAGTTGGGACAGGGGAATGGGAGACCCAGTACTTC
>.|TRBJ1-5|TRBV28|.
CASRLNLDQPQHF
TGTGCCAGCAGGCTTAACTTGGATCAGCCCCAGCATTTT
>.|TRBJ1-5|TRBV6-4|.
CASSVMSNQPQHF
TGTGCCAGCAGTGTAATGAGCAATCAGCCCCAGCATTTT
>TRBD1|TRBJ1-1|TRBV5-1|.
CASSDGQGSVRAFF
TGCGCCAGCAGCGATGGACAGGGCTCAGTGAGAGCTTTCTTT
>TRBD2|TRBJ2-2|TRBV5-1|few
CASSLGLAATGELFF
TGCGCCAGCAGCCTGGGACTAGCGGCCACCGGGGAGCTGTTTTTT
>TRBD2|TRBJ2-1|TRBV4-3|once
CASSPRTSFQNEQFF
TGCGCCAGCAGCCCCAGGACTAGCTTTCAGAATGAGCAGTTCTTC
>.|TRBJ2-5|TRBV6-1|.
CASSEDITRAQYF
TGTGCCAGCAGTGAAGATATTACGAGGGCCCAGTACTTC
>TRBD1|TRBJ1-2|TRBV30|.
CAWTLGGGYGYTF
TGTGCCTGGACATTAGGGGGCGGCTATGGCTACACCTTC
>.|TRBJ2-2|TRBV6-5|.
CASSYYVAGELFF
TGTGCCAGCAGTTACTACGTAGCCGGGGAGCTGTTTTTT
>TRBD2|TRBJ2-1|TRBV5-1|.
CASSLDQREFNEQFF
TGCGCCAGCAGCTTGGACCAGCGGGAGTTCAATGAGCAGTTCTTC
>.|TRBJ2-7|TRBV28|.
CTSSLFVGGVRYEQYF
TGTACCAGCAGTTTATTCGTCGGCGGGGTGAGGTACGAGCAGTACTTC
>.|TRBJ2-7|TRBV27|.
CASSLSKFYEQYF
TGTGCCAGCAGTTTATCTAAATTCTACGAGCAGTACTTC
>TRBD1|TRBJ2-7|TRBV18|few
CASSPPQGASYEQYF
TGTGCCAGCTCACCACCGCAGGGGGCGTCCTACGAGCAGTACTTC
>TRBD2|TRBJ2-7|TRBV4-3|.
CASSQGLAGGSYEQYF
TGCGCCAGCAGCCAAGGGTTAGCGGGGGGCAGCTACGAGCAGTACTTC
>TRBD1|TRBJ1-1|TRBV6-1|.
CASRAGQGNTEAFF
TGTGCCAGCAGAGCGGGACAGGGGAACACTGAAGCTTTCTTT
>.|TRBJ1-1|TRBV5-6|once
CASSSPGGEREAFF
TGTGCCAGCAGCTCGCCGGGGGGCGAGAGGGAAGCTTTCTTT
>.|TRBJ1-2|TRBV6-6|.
CASSPPLYGYTF
TGTGCCAGCAGTCCCCCCCTCTATGGCTACACCTTC
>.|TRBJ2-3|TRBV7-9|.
CASSFKELGTDTQYF
TGTGCCAGCAGCTTCAAGGAGCTAGGCACAGATACGCAGTATTTT
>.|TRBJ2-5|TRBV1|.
CTSSQLNLLQETQYF
TGCACCAGCAGCCAACTTAACCTACTACAAGAGACCCAGTACTTC
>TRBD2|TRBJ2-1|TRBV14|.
CASSHWGLAGVNEQFF
TGTGCCAGCAGCCACTGGGGACTAGCGGGAGTCAATGAGCAGTTCTTC
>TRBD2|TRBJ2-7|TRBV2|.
CASTVSGGADLYEQYF
TGTGCCAGCACAGTTAGCGGGGGGGCAGACCTCTACGAGCAGTACTTC
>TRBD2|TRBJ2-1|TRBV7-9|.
CASSLDSGGNEQFF
TGTGCCAGCAGCTTAGATAGCGGGGGCAATGAGCAGTTCTTC
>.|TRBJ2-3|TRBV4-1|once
CASSQVGGGRTDTQYF
TGCGCCAGCAGCCAAGTGGGGGGGGGCCGGACAGATACGCAGTATTTT
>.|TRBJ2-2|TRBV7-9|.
CASSLAIWGRTGELFF
TGTGCCAGCAGCTTAGCGATCTGGGGGCGTACCGGGGAGCTGTTTTTT
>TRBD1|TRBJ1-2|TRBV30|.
CAWRPGLDRVNYGYTF
TGTGCCTGGAGGCCGGGGCTCGACAGGGTGAACTATGGCTACACCTTC
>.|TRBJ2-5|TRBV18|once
CASSGISGLGETQYF
TGTGCCAGCTCAGGCATATCGGGACTCGGGGAGACCCAGTACTTC
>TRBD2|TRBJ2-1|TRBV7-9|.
CASSPRLAGGHEQFF
TGTGCCAGCAGCCCCCGACTAGCGGGAGGTCATGAGCAGTTCTTC
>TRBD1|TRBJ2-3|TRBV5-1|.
CASSTRQGSKNTDTQYF
TGCGCCAGCAGCACCCGACAGGGATCCAAAAACACAGATACGCAGTATTTT
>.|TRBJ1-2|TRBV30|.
CAWSTGPGYTF
TGTGCCTGGAGCACTGGACCGGGATACACCTTC
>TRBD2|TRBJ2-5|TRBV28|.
CASSPPGGAETQYF
TGTGCCAGCAGTCCACCCGGGGGGGCAGAGACCCAGTACTTC
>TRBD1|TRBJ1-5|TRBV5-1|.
CASSLQPRGLDQPQHF
TGCGCCAGCAGCTTGCAGCCCAGGGGGCTTGATCAGCCCCAGCATTTT
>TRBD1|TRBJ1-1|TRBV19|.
CASSTRTGIRTEAFF
TGTGCCAGTAGTACGAGGACAGGGATCCGCACTGAAGCTTTCTTT
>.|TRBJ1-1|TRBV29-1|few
CSVESGGGRTFF
TGCAGCGTTGAGAGCGGGGGGGGGAGAACTTTCTTT
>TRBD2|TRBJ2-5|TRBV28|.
CASRREEETQYF
TGTGCCAGCCGACGGGAGGAAGAGACCCAGTACTTC
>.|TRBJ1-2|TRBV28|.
CASSRRTGHAIYGYTF
TGTGCCAGCAGCCGTCGTACGGGACACGCAATCTATGGCTACACCTTC
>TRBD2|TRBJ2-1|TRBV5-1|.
CASSPHGAGGTLVVTSYNEQFF
TGCGCCAGCAGCCCCCACGGAGCGGGGGGGACCCTAGTGGTAACCTCCTACAATGAGCAGTTCTTC
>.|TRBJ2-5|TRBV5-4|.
CASREGGGEETQYF
TGTGCCAGCAGGGAGGGGGGGGGTGAAGAGACCCAGTACTTC
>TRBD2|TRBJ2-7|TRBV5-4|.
CASSLDSGGTSYEQYF
TGTGCCAGCAGCTTGGACTCGGGGGGGACCTCCTACGAGCAGTACTTC